This T cell receptor (beta chain) is drawn from a study of blood T cell repertoires in COVID-19. At the level of the study: Specimens from acute and convalescent COVID-19 originated in the United States, Italy and Spain.

Original processing methods: Estimation of nucleated cell counts relied on the amplification of reference gene primers. Data came from immunoSEQ multiplex PCR; TCRdb stores just in-frame clones and leaves some out. Clone size and the V and J calls come from that table; the DNA yielded D and trimming. This sample has about 160,000 clones; 70% to 90% occur once, and the top ten carry about 2.8%. With V trimmed by 3 bases and J by 4 bases, 11 bases remained unmatched. From germline, CDR1 is SNHLY and CDR2 FYNNEI. The CDR3 consists of 17 residues. The rearrangement joins TRBV2 to TRBJ2-2, with 7 bases identical to TRBD2. This TCR came from a man aged 55 to 70 with acute or convalescent COVID-19. The sequenced sample consisted of peripheral blood. CDR3: CASSENGGVLRTGELFF. As DNA, the CDR3 is TGTGCCAGCAGTGAGAATGGGGGGGTTCTACGCACCGGGGAGCTGTTTTTT.